The 10 T cell receptor beta chains in this list originate from one sample, sequenced in a study of blood T cell repertoires in COVID-19. The method was immunoSEQ multiplex PCR; TCRdb's version includes in-frame clones alone and lacks a portion of them. The table lists roughly 340,000 clones, around nine tenths of them singletons. Sequenced: peripheral blood. These receptors were taken from a woman aged 70 to 79 with COVID-19, enrolled during active disease.

The sample holds one count of this clone. The gene calls are TRBV7-2 and TRBJ2-1, with TRBD2 identical over 11 bases. The V gene end was trimmed by 5 bases and the J gene end by 7 bases; junction bases not matched to a gene: 7. This CDR3 comprises 15 residues. The germline CDR1 and CDR2 sequences are SGHTA and FQGNSA. CDR3 sequence (DNA): TGTGCCAGCAGCCGCTTAGCGGGGGGGGATAATGAGCAGTTCTTC. Translating it yields CASSRLAGGDNEQFF.

This clone appeared a single time. The chain carries TRBV5-6 and TRBJ2-7, with D possibly matching TRBD2 (6 bases). CDR1 is SGHDT, CDR2 YYEEEE, per germline. Trimming stripped 2 bases from V and 0 bases from J, with 12 bases between. The CDR3 runs 15 residues. The CDR3 bases are TGTGCCAGCAGCTTCGGCGGGGTGAGCTCCTACGAGCAGTACTTC. This gives the protein CASSFGGVSSYEQYF.

Written as DNA, the CDR3 is TGTGCCAGCAGTTTATCGGTCCAGGGCTCTGGAGGCTACACCTTC. Protein sequence: CASSLSVQGSGGYTF. The chain combines TRBV27 with TRBJ1-2; the D gene is possibly TRBD1 (5 bases). CDR3 length equals 15 residues. V lost 0 bases and J 8 bases, leaving 16 bases between the germline ends. Germline V lookup: CDR1 MNHEY, CDR2 SMNVEV (reference sequence).

The chain uses TRBV7-3 and TRBJ2-3; TRBD2 agrees at 8 bases. The CDR3 contains 15 residues. The junction had 8 bases not matched to a gene; V was cut back by 5 bases and J by 4 bases. Germline V gene sequence: CDR1 SGHTA, CDR2 FQGTGA. This chain's CDR3 is CASSLRGGQADTQYF. For the CDR3, the DNA is TGTGCCAGCAGCCTACGGGGGGGGCAGGCAGATACGCAGTATTTT.

This chain joins TRBV7-2 and TRBJ1-3; 7 nucleotides match TRBD1. CDR1 and CDR2 from the germline V gene are SGHTA and FQGNSA. The CDR3 totals 14 residues. Trimming removed 5 bases from V and 3 bases from J; junction bases left unmatched: 4. The CDR3 coding sequence is TGTGCCAGCAGCCCACAGGGGAATGGAAACACCATATATTTT. Protein product: CASSPQGNGNTIYF. Complete variable domain (other parts from reference TRBV7-2 and TRBJ1-3): GAGVSQSPSNKVTEKGKDVELRCDPISGHTALYWYRQSLGQGLEFLIYFQGNSAPDKSGLPSDRFSAERTGGSVSTLTIQRTQQEDSAVYLCASSPQGNGNTIYFGEGSWLTVV.

The chain uses TRBV5-1 and TRBJ1-1; no clear D. Germline V lookup: CDR1 SGHRS, CDR2 YFSETQ. The ends were cut back, 0 bases at V and 3 bases at J, with 18 bases in the middle. The CDR3 is made up of 17 amino acids. CDR3 nucleotide sequence: TGCGCCAGCAGCTTGGGACTCGGCGGAAAGGGAGACACTGAAGCTTTCTTT. Translated, it gives CASSLGLGGKGDTEAFF.

The chain carries TRBV5-1 and TRBJ1-1, with D perhaps matching TRBD1 (5 bases). V was cut by 7 bases and J by 4 bases, with 11 bases left in between. The CDR3 totals 12 residues. The germline gives CDR1 SGHRS, CDR2 YFSETQ. This CDR3 reads CASAGQPTEAFF. As DNA, the CDR3 is TGCGCCAGCGCGGGGCAGCCCACTGAAGCTTTCTTT.

The chain couples TRBV9 to TRBJ2-3; 7 bases align to TRBD2. The CDR3 is 15 amino acids. With V trimmed by 3 bases and J by 5 bases, 9 bases remained unmatched. Germline loops: CDR1 SGDLS, CDR2 YYNGEE. CDR3: CASSATRGEGDTQYF. The CDR3 DNA reads as TGTGCCAGCAGCGCCACCCGAGGGGAGGGAGATACGCAGTATTTT.

This chain joins TRBV2 and TRBJ2-1; TRBD2 aligns across 14 bases. V trimming: 6 bases; J trimming: 9 bases; junction bases outside the gene matches: 1. CDR1 and CDR2 (germline): SNHLY, FYNNEI. There are 13 residues in the CDR3. CDR3: CASRGTSGGEQFF. For the CDR3, the DNA is TGTGCCAGCAGGGGGACTAGCGGGGGTGAGCAGTTCTTC.

The gene calls are TRBV3-1 (or the pseudogene TRBV3-2) and TRBJ2-6; weak D call: TRBD1 (6 bases). CDR1 LGHDT and CDR2 YNNKEL come from the germline V gene (reference sequence). V was clipped by 6 bases and J by 2 bases, with 11 bases between them. This CDR3 comprises 15 residues. CDR3 residues: CASSRQVAGANVLTF. DNA for the CDR3: TGTGCCAGCAGTAGACAGGTCGCTGGGGCCAACGTCCTGACTTTC.